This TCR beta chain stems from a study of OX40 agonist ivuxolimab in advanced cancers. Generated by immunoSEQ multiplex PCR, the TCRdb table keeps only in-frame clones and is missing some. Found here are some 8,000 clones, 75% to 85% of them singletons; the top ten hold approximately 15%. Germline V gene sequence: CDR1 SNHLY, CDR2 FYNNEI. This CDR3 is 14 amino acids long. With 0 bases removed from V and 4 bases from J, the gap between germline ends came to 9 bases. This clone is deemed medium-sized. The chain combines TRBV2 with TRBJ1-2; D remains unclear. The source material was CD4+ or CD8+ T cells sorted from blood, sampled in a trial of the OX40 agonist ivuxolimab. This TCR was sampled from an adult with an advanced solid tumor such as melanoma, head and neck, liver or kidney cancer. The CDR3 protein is CASSEAGVAYGYTF. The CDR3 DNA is TGTGCCAGCAGTGAAGCCGGGGTGGCCTATGGCTACACCTTC.